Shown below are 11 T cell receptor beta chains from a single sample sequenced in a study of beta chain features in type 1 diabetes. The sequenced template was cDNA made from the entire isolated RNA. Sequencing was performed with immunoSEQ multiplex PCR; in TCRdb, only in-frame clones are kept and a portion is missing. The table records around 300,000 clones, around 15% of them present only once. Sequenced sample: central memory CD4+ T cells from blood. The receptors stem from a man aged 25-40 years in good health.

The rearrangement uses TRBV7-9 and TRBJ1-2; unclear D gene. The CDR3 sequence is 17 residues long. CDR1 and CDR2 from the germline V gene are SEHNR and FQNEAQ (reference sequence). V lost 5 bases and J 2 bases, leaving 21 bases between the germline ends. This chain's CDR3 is CASSPPAALSLNYGYTF. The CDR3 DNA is TGTGCCAGCAGCCCACCAGCTGCATTATCATTGAACTATGGCTACACCTTC.

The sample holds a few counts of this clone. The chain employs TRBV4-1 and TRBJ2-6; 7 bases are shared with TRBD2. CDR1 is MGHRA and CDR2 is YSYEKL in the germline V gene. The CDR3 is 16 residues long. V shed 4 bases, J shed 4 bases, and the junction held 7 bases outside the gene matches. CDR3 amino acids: CASSLRAGVGANVLTF. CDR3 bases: TGCGCCAGCAGCCTTAGGGCGGGGGTCGGGGCCAACGTCCTGACTTTC.

CDR3 loop: CASSPRTGRINTEAFF. CDR3 sequence (DNA): TGTGCCAGTAGTCCAAGGACAGGGAGGATAAACACTGAAGCTTTCTTT. The V and J genes are TRBV19 and TRBJ1-1; 8 nucleotides agree with TRBD1. The CDR3 has 16 amino acids. Germline assignment: CDR1 LNHDA and CDR2 SQIVND (reference sequence). V lost 5 bases and J lost 2; bases outside the gene matches: 10.

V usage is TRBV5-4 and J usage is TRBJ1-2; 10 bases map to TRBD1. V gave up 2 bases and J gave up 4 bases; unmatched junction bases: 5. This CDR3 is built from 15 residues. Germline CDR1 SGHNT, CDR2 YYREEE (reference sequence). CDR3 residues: CASSFRQGAPYGYTF. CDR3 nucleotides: TGTGCCAGCAGCTTCAGACAGGGGGCACCCTATGGCTACACCTTC.

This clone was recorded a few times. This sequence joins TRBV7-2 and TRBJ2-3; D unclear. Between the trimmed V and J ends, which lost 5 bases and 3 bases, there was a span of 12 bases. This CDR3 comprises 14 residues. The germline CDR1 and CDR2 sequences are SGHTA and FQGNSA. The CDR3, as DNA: TGTGCCAGCAGCCCCTATTCATTGACAGATACGCAGTATTTT. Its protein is CASSPYSLTDTQYF. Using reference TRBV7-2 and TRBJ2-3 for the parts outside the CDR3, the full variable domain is GAGVSQSPSNKVTEKGKDVELRCDPISGHTALYWYRQSLGQGLEFLIYFQGNSAPDKSGLPSDRFSAERTGGSVSTLTIQRTQQEDSAVYLCASSPYSLTDTQYFGPGTRLTVL.

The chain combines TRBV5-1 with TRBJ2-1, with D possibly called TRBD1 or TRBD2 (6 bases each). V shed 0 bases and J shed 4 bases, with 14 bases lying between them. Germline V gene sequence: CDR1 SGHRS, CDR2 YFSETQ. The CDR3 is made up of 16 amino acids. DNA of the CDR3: TGCGCCAGCAGCTTGGCCGGGGGCGGCTCTTACAATGAGCAGTTCTTC. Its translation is CASSLAGGGSYNEQFF.

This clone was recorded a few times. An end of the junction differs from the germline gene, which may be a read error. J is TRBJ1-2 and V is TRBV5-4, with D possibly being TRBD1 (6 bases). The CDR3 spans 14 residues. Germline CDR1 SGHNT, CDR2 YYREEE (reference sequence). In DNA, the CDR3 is TGCGCCAGCAGCCTGAACAGGGAAGGCTATGGCTACACCTTC. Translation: CASSLNREGYGYTF.

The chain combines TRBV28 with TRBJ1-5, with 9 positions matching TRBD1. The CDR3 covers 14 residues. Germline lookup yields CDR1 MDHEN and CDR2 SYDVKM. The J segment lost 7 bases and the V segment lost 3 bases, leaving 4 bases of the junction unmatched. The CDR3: CASSLTGGEQPQHF. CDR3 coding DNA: TGTGCCAGCAGTTTGACAGGGGGAGAACAGCCCCAGCATTTT.

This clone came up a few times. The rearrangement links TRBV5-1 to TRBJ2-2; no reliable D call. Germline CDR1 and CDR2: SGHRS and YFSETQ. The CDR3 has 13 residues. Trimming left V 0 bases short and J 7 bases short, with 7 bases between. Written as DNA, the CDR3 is TGCGCCAGCAGCTTGGACGGCCTCGGGGAGCTGTTTTTT. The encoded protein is CASSLDGLGELFF.

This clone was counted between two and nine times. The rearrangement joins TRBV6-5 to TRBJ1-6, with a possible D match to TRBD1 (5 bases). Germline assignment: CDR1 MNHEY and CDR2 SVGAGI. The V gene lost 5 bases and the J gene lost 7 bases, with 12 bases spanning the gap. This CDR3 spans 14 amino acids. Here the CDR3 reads CASSRKRQNSPLHF. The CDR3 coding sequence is TGTGCCAGCAGTCGTAAACGACAGAATTCACCCCTCCACTTT.

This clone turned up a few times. The CDR3 DNA is TGTGCCAGCGGCGATACGCAGTATTTT. Translated: CASGDTQYF. The chain links TRBV6-6 to TRBJ2-3, with D unclear. V shed 8 bases and J shed 6 bases, with 3 bases lying between them. Germline V gene data show CDR1 as MNHNY and CDR2 as SVGAGI (reference sequence). The CDR3 is 9 amino acids.